This T cell receptor (beta chain) came from a study of blood T cell repertoires in COVID-19. Study details: The United States, Italy and Spain provided the acute and convalescent COVID-19 samples.

The assay was immunoSEQ multiplex PCR, and TCRdb's table has in-frame clones only and misses some. The sample has 250,000 to 300,000 clones, around 89% seen once; the top ten hold approximately 6.5%. This receptor was obtained from a woman in her forties or fifties with COVID-19, enrolled during active disease. The specimen was peripheral blood.

The CDR3 sequence is CASSLTRHREETQYF. DNA of the CDR3: TGTGCCAGCAGCTTAACGAGGCACAGGGAGGAGACCCAGTACTTC. V gene TRBV7-6 combines with J gene TRBJ2-5; the D gene is possibly TRBD1 (6 bases). The germline V gene encodes CDR1 SGHVS and CDR2 FNYEAQ. The CDR3 has 15 residues. Trimming stripped 2 bases from V and 5 bases from J, with 15 bases between. Full variable domain (missing parts from reference TRBV7-6 and TRBJ2-5): GAGVSQSPRYKVTKRGQDVALRCDPISGHVSLYWYRQALGQGPEFLTYFNYEAQQDKSGLPNDRFSAERPEGSISTLTIQRTEQRDSAMYRCASSLTRHREETQYFGPGTRLLVL.